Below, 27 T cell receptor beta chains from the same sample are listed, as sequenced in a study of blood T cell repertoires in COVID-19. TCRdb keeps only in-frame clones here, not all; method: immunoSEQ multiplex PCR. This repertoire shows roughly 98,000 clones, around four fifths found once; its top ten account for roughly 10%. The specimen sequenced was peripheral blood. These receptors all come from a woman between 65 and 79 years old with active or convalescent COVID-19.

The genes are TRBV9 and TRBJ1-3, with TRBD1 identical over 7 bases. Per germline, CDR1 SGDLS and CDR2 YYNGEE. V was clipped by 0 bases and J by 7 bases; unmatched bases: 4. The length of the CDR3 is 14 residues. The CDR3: CASSVAGQWNTIYF. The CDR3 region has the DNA TGTGCCAGCAGCGTAGCGGGACAGTGGAACACCATATATTTT.

The CDR3 is CASSPTPGERIQYF. CDR3 nucleotide sequence: TGCGCCAGCAGCCCAACCCCCGGGGAGCGGATTCAGTACTTC. This chain uses TRBV5-1 with TRBJ2-4, with D possibly being TRBD2 (5 bases). The V and J ends lost 4 bases and 10 bases respectively, with 18 bases between them. The CDR3 is made up of 14 amino acids. The germline V gene has CDR1 SGHRS and CDR2 YFSETQ.

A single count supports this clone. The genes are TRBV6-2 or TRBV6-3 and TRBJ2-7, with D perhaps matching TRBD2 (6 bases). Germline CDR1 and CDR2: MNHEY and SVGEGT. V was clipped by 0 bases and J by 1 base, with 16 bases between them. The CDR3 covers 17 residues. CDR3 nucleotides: TGTGCCAGCAGTTACTCGAGAGGGGAGGCAGAGTCCTACGAGCAGTACTTC. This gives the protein CASSYSRGEAESYEQYF.

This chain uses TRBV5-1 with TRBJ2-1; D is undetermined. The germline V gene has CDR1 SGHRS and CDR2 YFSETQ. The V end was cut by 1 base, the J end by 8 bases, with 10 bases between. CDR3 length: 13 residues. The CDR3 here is CASSLRGVDEQFF. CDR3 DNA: TGCGCCAGCAGCTTGCGCGGCGTGGATGAGCAGTTCTTC.

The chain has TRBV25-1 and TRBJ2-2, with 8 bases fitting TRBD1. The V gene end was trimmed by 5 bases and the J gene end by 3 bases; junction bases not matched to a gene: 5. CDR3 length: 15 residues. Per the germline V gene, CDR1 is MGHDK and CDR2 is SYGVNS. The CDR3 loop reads CASSPRQGYTGELFF. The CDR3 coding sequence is TGTGCCAGCAGTCCTCGACAGGGGTACACCGGGGAGCTGTTTTTT.

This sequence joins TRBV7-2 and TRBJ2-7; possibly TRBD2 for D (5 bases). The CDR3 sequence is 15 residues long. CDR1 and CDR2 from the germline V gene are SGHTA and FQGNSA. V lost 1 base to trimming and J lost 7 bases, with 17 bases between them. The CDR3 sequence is CASSLGSNGVGEQYF. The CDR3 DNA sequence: TGTGCCAGCAGCTTAGGTTCGAACGGGGTCGGAGAGCAGTACTTC.

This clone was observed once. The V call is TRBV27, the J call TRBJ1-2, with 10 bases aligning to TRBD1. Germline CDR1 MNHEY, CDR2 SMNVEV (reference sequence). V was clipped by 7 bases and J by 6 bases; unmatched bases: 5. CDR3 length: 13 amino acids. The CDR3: CASTTGGSDGYTF. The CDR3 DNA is TGTGCCAGCACGACAGGGGGCTCGGATGGCTACACCTTC.

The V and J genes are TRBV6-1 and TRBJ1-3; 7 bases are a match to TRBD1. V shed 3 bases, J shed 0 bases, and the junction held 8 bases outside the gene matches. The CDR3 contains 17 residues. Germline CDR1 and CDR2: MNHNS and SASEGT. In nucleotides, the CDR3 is TGTGCCAGCAGTGATTCCGACAGGGCCTACTCTGGAAACACCATATATTTT. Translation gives CASSDSDRAYSGNTIYF.

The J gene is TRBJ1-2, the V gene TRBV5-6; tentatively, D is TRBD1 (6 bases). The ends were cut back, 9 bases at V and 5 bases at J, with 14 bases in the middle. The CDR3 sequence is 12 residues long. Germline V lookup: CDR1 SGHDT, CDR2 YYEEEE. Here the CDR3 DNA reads TGTGCCACTAGAGGGGGGGCATATGGCTACACCTTC. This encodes CATRGGAYGYTF.

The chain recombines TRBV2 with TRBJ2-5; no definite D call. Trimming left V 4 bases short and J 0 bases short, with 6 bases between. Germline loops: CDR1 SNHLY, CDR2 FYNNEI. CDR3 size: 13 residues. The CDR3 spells CASSVSNQETQYF. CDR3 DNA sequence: TGTGCCAGCAGTGTTAGCAACCAAGAGACCCAGTACTTC.

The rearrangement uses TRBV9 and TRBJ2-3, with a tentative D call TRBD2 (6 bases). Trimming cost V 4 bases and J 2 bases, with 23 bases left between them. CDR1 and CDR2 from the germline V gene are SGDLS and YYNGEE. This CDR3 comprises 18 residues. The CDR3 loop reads CASSPRSSRGGITDTQYF. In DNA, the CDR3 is TGTGCCAGCAGCCCCAGAAGTTCGCGGGGCGGGATCACAGATACGCAGTATTTT.

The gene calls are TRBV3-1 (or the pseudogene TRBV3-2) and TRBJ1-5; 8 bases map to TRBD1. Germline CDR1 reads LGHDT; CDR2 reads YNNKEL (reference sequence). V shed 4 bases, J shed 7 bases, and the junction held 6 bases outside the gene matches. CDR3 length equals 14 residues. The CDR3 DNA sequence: TGTGCCAGCAGCCGACAGGGGTCCTGGCAGCCCCAGCATTTT. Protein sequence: CASSRQGSWQPQHF.

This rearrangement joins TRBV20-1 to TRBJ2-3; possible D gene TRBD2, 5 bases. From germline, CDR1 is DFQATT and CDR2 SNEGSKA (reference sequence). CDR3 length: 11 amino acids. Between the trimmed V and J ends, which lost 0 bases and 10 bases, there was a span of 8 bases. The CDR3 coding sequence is TGCAGTGCTAGAGAATTGCGGGCGCAGTATTTT. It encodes CSARELRAQYF.

In DNA, the CDR3 is TGTGCCAGTAGTATAGGGGTGCCAGGGGATGGCTACACCTTC. Its translation: CASSIGVPGDGYTF. V and J are TRBV19 and TRBJ1-2; perhaps TRBD1 as D (6 bases). Trimming shortened V by 1 base and J by 6 bases, and 12 bases separated the two germline ends. The CDR3 sequence is 14 residues long. The germline V gene encodes CDR1 LNHDA and CDR2 SQIVND (reference sequence). The variable domain in full, completed from reference TRBV19 and TRBJ1-2, reads DGGITQSPKYLFRKEGQNVTLSCEQNLNHDAMYWYRQDPGQGLRLIYYSQIVNDFQKGDIAEGYSVSREKKESFPLTVTSAQKNPTAFYLCASSIGVPGDGYTFGSGTRLTVV.

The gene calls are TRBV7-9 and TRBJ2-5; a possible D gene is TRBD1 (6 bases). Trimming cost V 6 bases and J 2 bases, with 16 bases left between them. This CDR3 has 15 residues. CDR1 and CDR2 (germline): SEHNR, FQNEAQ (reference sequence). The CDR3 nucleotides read TGTGCCAGCAGTCCCAGGGGAATGGAACAAGAGACCCAGTACTTC. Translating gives CASSPRGMEQETQYF.

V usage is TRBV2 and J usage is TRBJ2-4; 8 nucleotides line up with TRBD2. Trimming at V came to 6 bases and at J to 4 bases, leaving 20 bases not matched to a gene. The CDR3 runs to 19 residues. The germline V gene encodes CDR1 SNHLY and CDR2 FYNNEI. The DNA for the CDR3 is TGTGCCAGCAGCAGGGATAGGGATAGCGGGATTCGTTCAAAAAACATTCAGTACTTC. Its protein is CASSRDRDSGIRSKNIQYF.

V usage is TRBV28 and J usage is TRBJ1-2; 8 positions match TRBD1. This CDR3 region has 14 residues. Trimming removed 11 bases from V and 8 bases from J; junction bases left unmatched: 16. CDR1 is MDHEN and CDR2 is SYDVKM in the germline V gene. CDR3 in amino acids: CAVPLDRVGEGYTF. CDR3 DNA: TGTGCCGTACCCTTGGACAGGGTGGGGGAGGGCTACACCTTC.

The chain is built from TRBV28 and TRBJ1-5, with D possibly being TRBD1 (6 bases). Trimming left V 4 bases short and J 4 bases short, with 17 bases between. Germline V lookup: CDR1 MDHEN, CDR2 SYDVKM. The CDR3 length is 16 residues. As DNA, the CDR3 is TGTGCCAGCAGTTCACTAACAGGGCTGGGGAATCAGCCCCAGCATTTT. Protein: CASSSLTGLGNQPQHF.

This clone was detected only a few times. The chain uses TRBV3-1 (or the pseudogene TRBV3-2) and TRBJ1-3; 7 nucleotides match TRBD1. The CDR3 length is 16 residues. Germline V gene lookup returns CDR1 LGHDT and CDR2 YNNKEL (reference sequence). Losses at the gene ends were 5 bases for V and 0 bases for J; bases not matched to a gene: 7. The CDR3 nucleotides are TGTGCCAGCAGCTTTATTTACAGGGGCTCTGGAAACACCATATATTTT. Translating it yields CASSFIYRGSGNTIYF.

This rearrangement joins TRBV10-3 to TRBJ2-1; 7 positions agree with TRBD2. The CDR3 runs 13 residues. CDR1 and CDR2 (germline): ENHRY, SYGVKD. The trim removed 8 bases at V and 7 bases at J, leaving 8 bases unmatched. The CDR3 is CAIAGGGANEQFF. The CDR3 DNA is TGTGCCATCGCCGGGGGAGGGGCAAATGAGCAGTTCTTC.

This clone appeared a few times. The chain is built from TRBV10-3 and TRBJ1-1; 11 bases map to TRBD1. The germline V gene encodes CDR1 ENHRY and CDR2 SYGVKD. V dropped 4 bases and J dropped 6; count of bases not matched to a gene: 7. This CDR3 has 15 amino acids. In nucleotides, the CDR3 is TGTGCCATCAGTGGTGGACAGGGGGCGACAGCTGAAGCTTTCTTT. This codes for CAISGGQGATAEAFF.

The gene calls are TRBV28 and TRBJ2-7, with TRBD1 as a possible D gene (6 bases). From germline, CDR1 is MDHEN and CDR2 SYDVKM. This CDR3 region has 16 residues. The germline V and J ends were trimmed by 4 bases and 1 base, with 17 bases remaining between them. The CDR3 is CASSSQQGFGSYEQYF. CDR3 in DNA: TGTGCCAGCAGTTCCCAACAGGGTTTCGGGTCCTACGAGCAGTACTTC.

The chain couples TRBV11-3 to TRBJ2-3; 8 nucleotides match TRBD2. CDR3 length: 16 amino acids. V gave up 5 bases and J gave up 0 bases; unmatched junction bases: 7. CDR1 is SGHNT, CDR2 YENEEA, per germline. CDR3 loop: CASSQRGSSSTDTQYF. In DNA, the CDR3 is TGTGCCAGCAGCCAGCGGGGGAGCTCTAGCACAGATACGCAGTATTTT.

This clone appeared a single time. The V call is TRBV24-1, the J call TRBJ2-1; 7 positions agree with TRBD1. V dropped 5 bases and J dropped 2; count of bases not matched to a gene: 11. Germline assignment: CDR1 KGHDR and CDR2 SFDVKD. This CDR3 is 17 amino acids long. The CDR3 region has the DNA TGTGCCACCAGTGCAGGGGGAAAGGGCCAAGCCTACAATGAGCAGTTCTTC. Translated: CATSAGGKGQAYNEQFF.

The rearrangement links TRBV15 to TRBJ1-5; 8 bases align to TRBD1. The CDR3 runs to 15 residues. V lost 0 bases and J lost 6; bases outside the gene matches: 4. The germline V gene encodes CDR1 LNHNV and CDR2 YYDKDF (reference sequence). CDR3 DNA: TGTGCCACCAGCAGAGACAGGGGGCCAGGTCAGCCCCAGCATTTT. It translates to CATSRDRGPGQPQHF.

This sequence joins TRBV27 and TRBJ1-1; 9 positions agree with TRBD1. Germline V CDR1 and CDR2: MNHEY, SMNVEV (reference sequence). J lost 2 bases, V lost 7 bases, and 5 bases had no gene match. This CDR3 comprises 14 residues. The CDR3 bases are TGTGCCAGCATGGGGGGACAGGGCAACACTGAAGCTTTCTTT. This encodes CASMGGQGNTEAFF.

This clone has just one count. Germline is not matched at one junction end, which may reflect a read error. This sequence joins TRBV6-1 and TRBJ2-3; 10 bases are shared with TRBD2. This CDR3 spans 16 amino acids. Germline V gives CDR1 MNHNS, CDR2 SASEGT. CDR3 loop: CASSEGAAGGIYTQYF. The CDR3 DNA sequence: TGTGCCAGCAGCGAAGGAGCAGCGGGGGGGATTTATACGCAGTATTTT.